The text below deals with one TCR beta chain. Its antigen is not identified. These data are taken from a study of cytomegalovirus exposure and HLA in healthy donors. Broader study findings: The TCR clusters that emerged in the first cohort tended, a later analysis found, to co-occur in the 120 validation repertoires. It was reportedly the case that the classifier diagnosed cytomegalovirus status with high specificity and sensitivity. Some TCR beta chains (more than 150 of them) were listed as cytomegalovirus-associated.

Trimming cost V 4 bases and J 0 bases; bases outside gene matches: 6. Per the germline V gene, CDR1 is SEHNR and CDR2 is FQNEAQ (reference sequence). This CDR3 contains 15 residues. Clones were sequenced by immunoSEQ multiplex PCR, and TCRdb holds only the in-frame ones, with some missing. The profile shows 90,000 to 130,000 clones, about 94% of them singletons. This chain links TRBV7-9 with TRBJ2-7; TRBD2 matches at 7 bases. Sequencing used PBMCs. The sequence was obtained from a woman aged 18-30 years in good health and CMV-seronegative. CDR3 bases: TGTGCCAGCAGCTCGGGGAGGGAGCTCTCCTACGAGCAGTACTTC. Its protein is CASSSGRELSYEQYF.